This T cell receptor beta chain originates from a study of Ad26.COV2.S vaccination and SARS-CoV-2 variants. Study conclusions and caveats: The study found similar non-spike TCR breadth in vaccine and placebo recipients. The placebo group had lower spike-specific TCR breadth than the vaccine recipients did. Reported findings describe substantial breadth in spike-specific CD8+ and CD4+ T cell responses following vaccination.

Of note for this clone: Antigen: not known.

Treatment described: around 19 received Ad26.COV2.S at low or high dose, single or two shots; 5 received placebo; per-sample allocation not given. All samples were drawn on day 63, counting from the first vaccine or placebo injection. Aged 18-55 years, donor was enrolled in Boston around 2020. The data were produced by immunoSEQ multiplex PCR, yet TCRdb's version contains in-frame clones alone and is incomplete. The data hold 300,000 to 500,000 clones, with 70% to 90% observed a single time. This CDR3 contains 13 residues. With 10 bases removed from V and 4 bases from J, the gap between germline ends came to 16 bases. CDR1 MNHEY and CDR2 SVGAGI come from the germline V gene.

The receptor was isolated from a person aged 18-65 years who received the Ad26.COV2.S COVID-19 vaccine or a placebo. This specimen consisted of peripheral blood, obtained in a trial of Ad26.COV2.S vaccine versus placebo. The chain carries TRBV6-5 and TRBJ1-1; D might be TRBD1 (6 bases). The CDR3 sequence is CATEQGTATEAFF. DNA for the CDR3: TGTGCCACAGAACAGGGCACTGCCACTGAAGCTTTCTTT.